The present T cell receptor (beta chain) was sequenced within a study of molecular identifiers for immune sequencing clone quantification. Study findings and constraints: Over 99% of effector molecules, yet under 1% of naive-cell molecules, were held by clones above 20 RNA copies.

A few counts support this clonotype. Its target is unknown. This CDR3 is built from 17 residues. Trimming removed 1 base at V and 6 bases at J, with 23 bases between. CDR1 and CDR2 (germline): DFQATT, SNEGSKA (reference sequence). TCRdb analysed the PCR reads with MiXCR anew, one entry per CDR3 protein. The table includes 490,000 or so distinct CDR3 sequences, over 20% detected once. This chain connects TRBV20-1 to TRBJ2-3; D is possibly TRBD1 (5 bases). The sequenced material came from naive CD8+ T cells from blood, with Jurkat cell RNA spiked in. Subset meaning: FACS-sorted CD8+CD4-CCR7+CD45RA+ naive T cells. This clonotype was sampled from a human donor in good health. Some libraries in this study had Jurkat cell RNA spiked in. The CDR3 here is CSARGQRGSWGSDTQYF. CDR3 DNA sequence: TGCAGTGCTAGAGGGCAGCGAGGTAGCTGGGGCTCGGATACGCAGTATTTT.